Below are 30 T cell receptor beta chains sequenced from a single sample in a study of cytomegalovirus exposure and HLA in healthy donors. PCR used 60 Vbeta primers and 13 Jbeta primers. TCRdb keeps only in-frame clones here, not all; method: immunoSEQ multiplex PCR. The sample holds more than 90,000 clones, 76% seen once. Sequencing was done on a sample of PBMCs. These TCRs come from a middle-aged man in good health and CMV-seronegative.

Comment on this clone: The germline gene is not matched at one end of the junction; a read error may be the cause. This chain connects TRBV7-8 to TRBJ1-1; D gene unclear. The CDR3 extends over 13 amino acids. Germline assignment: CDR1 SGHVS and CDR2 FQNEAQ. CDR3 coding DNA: TGTGCCAGCAGCGTAGCCCTTTATCTGGAAGCTTTCTTT. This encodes CASSVALYLEAFF.

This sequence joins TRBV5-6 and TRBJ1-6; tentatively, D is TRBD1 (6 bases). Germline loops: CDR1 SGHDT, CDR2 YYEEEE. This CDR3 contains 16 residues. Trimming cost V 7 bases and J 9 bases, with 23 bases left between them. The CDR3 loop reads CASSRGGGPLGSPLHF. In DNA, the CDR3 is TGTGCCAGCTCCCGAGGGGGGGGCCCTCTGGGTTCACCCCTCCACTTT.

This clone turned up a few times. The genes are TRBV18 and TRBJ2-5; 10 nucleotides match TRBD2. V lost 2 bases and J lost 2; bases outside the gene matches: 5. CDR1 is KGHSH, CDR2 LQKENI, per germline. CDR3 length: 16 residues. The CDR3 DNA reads TGTGCCAGCTCACCATTGGTTAGCGGGGGGCAAGAGACCCAGTACTTC. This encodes CASSPLVSGGQETQYF. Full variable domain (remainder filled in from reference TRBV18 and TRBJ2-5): NAGVMQNPRHLVRRRGQEARLRCSPMKGHSHVYWYRQLPEEGLKFMVYLQKENIIDESGMPKERFSAEFPKEGPSILRIQQVVRGDSAAYFCASSPLVSGGQETQYFGPGTRLLVL.

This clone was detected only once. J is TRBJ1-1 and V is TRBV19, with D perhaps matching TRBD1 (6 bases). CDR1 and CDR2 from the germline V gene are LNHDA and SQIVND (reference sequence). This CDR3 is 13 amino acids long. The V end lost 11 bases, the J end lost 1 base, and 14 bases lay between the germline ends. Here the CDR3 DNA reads TGTGCCGGATCCCGACAGGCGAACACTGAAGCTTTCTTT. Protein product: CAGSRQANTEAFF.

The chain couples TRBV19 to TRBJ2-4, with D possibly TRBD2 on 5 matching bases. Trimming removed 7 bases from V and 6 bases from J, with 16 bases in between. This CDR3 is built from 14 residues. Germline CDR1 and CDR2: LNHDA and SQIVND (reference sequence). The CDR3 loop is CASTPPSGRNIQYF. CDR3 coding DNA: TGTGCCAGTACCCCCCCCAGCGGCAGAAACATTCAGTACTTC.

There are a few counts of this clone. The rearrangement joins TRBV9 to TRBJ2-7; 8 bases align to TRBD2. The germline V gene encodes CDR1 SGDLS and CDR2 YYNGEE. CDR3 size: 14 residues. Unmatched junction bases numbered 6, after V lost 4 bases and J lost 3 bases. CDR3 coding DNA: TGTGCCAGCAGCCCCACGGGACTAGGCTACGAGCAGTACTTC. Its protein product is CASSPTGLGYEQYF.

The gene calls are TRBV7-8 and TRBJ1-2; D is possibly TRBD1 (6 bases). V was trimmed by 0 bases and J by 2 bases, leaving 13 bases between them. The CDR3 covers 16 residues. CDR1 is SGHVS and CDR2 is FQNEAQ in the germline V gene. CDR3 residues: CASSLAEQGSNYGYTF. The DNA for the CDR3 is TGTGCCAGCAGCTTAGCTGAACAGGGTTCCAACTATGGCTACACCTTC.

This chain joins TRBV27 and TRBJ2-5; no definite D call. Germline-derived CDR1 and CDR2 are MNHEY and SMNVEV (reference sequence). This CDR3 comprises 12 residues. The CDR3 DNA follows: TGTGCTACTCCGCCTTTCAATTGGACCCAGTACTTC. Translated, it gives CATPPFNWTQYF.

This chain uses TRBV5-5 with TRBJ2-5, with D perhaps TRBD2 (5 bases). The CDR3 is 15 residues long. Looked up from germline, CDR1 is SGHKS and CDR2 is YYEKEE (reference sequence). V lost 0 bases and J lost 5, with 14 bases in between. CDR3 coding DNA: TGTGCCAGCAGCTTGGCGCCACTGACGGGGGAGACCCAGTACTTC. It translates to CASSLAPLTGETQYF.

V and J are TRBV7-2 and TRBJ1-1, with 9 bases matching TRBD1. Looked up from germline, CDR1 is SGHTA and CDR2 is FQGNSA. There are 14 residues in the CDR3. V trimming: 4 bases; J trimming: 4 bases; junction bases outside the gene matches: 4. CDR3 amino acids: CASSYTGGSTEAFF. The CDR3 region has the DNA TGTGCCAGCAGCTATACAGGGGGCAGCACTGAAGCTTTCTTT.

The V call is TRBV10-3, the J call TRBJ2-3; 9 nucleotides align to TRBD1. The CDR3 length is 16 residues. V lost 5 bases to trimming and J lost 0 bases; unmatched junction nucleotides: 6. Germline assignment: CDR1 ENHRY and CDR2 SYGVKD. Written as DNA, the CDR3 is TGTGCCATCAGTCAAACCGGGACAGGGAGCACAGATACGCAGTATTTT. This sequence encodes CAISQTGTGSTDTQYF.

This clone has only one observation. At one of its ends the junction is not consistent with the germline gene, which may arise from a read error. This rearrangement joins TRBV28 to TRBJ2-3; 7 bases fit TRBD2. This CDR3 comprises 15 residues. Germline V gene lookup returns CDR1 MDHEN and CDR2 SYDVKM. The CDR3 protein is CVSSSPSGLTDTQYF. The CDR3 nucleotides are TGTGTCAGCAGTTCCCCTAGCGGCCTCACAGATACGCAGTATTTT. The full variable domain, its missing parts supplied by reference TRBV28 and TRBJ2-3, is DVKVTQSSRYLVKRTGEKVFLECVQDMDHENMFWYRQDPGLGLRLIYFSYDVKMKEKGDIPEGYSVSREKKERFSLILESASTNQTSMYLCVSSSPSGLTDTQYFGPGTRLTVL.

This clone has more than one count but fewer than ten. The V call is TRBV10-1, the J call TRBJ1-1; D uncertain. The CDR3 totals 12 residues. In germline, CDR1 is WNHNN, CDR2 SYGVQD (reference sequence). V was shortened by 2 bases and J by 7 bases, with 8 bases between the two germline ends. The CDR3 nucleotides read TGCGCCAGCAGTGAGGGGAGCCGTGAAGCTTTCTTT. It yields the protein CASSEGSREAFF.

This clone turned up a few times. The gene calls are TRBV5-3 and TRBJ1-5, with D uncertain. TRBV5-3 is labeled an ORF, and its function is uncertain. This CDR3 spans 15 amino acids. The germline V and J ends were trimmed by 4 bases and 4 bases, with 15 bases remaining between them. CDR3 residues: CARSPMEGGNQPQHF. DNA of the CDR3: TGTGCCAGAAGCCCGATGGAGGGAGGGAATCAGCCCCAGCATTTT.

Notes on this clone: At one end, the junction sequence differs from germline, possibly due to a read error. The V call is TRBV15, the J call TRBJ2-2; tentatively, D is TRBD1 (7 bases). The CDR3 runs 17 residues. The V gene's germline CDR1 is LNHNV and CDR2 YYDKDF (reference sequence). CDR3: CATSRDLPGGNTGEPFF. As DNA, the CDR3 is TGTGCCACCAGCAGAGATTTGCCAGGGGGGAACACCGGGGAGCCGTTTTTT. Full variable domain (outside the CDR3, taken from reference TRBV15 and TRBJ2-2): DAMVIQNPRYQVTQFGKPVTLSCSQTLNHNVMYWYQQKSSQAPKLLFHYYDKDFNNEADTPDNFQSRRPNTSFCFLDIRSPGLGDTAMYLCATSRDLPGGNTGEPFFGEGSRLTVL.

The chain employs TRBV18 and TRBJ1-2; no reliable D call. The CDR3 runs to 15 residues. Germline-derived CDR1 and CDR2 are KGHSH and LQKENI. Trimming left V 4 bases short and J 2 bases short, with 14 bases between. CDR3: CASSLLLTENYGYTF. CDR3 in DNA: TGTGCCAGCTCACTCCTCTTAACAGAGAACTATGGCTACACCTTC.

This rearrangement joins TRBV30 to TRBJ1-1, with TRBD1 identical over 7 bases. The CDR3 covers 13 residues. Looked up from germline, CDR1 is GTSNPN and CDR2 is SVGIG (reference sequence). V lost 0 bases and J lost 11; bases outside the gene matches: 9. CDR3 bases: TGTGCCTGGAGTGTACAGGGGTCTTTGGGGGCTTTCTTT. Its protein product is CAWSVQGSLGAFF.

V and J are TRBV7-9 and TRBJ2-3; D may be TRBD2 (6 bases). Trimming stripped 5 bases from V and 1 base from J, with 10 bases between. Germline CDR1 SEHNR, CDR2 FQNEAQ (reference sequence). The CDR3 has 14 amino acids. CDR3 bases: TGTGCCAGCAGCCAATTAGCGGGCACAGATACGCAGTATTTT. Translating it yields CASSQLAGTDTQYF.

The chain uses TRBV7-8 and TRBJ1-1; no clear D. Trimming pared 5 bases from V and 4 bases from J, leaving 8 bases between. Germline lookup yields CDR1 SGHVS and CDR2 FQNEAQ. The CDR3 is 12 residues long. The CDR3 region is CASSQRATEAFF. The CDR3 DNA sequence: TGTGCCAGCAGCCAGAGGGCCACTGAAGCTTTCTTT. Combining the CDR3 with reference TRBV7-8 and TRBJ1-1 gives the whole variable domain GAGVSQSPRYKVAKRGQDVALRCDPISGHVSLFWYQQALGQGPEFLTYFQNEAQLDKSGLPSDRFFAERPEGSVSTLKIQRTQQEDSAVYLCASSQRATEAFFGQGTRLTVV.

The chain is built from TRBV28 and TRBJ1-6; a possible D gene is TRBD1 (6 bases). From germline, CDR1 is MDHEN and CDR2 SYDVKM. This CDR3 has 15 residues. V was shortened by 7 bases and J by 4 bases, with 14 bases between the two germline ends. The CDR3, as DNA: TGTGCCAGCACCCCATATGGACAGTATAATTCACCCCTCCACTTT. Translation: CASTPYGQYNSPLHF.

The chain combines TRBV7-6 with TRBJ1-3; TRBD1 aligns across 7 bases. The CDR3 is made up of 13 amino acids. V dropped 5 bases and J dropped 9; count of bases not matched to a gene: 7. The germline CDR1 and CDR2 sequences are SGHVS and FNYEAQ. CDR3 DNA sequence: TGTGCCAGCAGCACCAAGACAGGGAGCACCATATATTTT. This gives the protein CASSTKTGSTIYF.

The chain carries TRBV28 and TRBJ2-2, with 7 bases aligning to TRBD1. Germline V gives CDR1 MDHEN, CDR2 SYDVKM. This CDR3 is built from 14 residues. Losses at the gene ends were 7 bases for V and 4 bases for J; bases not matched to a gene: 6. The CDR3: CASIAGTATGELFF. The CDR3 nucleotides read TGTGCCAGCATCGCCGGGACAGCCACCGGGGAGCTGTTTTTT. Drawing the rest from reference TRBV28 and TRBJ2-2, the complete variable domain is DVKVTQSSRYLVKRTGEKVFLECVQDMDHENMFWYRQDPGLGLRLIYFSYDVKMKEKGDIPEGYSVSREKKERFSLILESASTNQTSMYLCASIAGTATGELFFGEGSRLTVL.

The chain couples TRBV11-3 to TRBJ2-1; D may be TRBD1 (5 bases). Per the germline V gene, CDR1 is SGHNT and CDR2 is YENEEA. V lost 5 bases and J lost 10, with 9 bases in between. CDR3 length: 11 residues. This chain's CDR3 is CASSRRTEQFF. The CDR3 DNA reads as TGTGCCAGCAGCCGCCGGACAGAGCAGTTCTTC.

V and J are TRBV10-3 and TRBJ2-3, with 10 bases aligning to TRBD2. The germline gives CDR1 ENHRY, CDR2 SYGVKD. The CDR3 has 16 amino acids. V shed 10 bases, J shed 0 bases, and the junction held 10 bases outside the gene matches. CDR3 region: CATAQPSGGSTDTQYF. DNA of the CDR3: TGTGCCACCGCACAGCCTAGCGGGGGAAGCACAGATACGCAGTATTTT.

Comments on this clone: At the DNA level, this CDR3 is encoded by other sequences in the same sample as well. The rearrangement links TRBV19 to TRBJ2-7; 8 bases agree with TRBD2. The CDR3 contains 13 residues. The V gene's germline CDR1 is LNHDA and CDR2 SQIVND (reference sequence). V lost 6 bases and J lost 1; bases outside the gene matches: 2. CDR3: CASSGGESYEQYF. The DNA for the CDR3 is TGTGCCAGTAGCGGGGGGGAGTCCTACGAGCAGTACTTC. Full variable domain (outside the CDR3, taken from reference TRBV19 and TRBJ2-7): DGGITQSPKYLFRKEGQNVTLSCEQNLNHDAMYWYRQDPGQGLRLIYYSQIVNDFQKGDIAEGYSVSREKKESFPLTVTSAQKNPTAFYLCASSGGESYEQYFGPGTRLTVT.

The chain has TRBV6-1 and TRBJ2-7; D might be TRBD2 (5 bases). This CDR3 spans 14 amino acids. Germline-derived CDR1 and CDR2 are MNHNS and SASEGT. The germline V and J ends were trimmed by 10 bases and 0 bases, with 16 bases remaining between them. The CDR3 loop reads CATQMERSSYEQYV. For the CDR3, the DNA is TGTGCCACCCAGATGGAGCGGAGCTCCTACGAGCAGTACGTC.

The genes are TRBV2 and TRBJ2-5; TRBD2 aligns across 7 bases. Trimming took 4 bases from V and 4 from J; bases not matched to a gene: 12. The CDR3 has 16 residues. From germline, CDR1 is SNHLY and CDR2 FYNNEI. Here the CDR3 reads CASSASWVGTTETQYF. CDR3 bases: TGTGCCAGCAGTGCCTCATGGGTGGGGACTACAGAGACCCAGTACTTC.

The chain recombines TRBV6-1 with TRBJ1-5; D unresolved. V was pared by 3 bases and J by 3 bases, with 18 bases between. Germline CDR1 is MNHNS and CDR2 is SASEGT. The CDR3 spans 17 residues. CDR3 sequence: CASSEGLGLNFNQPQHF. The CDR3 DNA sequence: TGTGCCAGCAGTGAGGGCCTGGGCCTTAACTTCAATCAGCCCCAGCATTTT.

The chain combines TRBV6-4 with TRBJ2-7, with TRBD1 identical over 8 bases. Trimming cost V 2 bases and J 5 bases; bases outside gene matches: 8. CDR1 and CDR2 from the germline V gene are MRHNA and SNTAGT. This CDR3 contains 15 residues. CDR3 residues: CASSDRQDRVHEQYV. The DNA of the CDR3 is TGTGCCAGCAGTGACCGTCAGGACAGGGTCCACGAGCAGTACGTC.

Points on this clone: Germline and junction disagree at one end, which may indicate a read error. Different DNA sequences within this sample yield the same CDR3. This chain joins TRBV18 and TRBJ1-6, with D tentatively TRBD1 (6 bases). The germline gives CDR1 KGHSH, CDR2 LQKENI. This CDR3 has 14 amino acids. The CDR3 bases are TGTGCCAGCTCACCCCGGACAGAGAATTCCCCCCTCCACTTT. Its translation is CASSPRTENSPLHF. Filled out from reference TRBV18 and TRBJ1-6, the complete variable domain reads NAGVMQNPRHLVRRRGQEARLRCSPMKGHSHVYWYRQLPEEGLKFMVYLQKENIIDESGMPKERFSAEFPKEGPSILRIQQVVRGDSAAYFCASSPRTENSPLHFGNGTRLTVT.